This passage covers 30 T cell receptor beta chains from one sample sequenced in a study of regulatory T cells in long-lasting Graves disease. Sample time point: persistent/refractory GD, antithyroid drugs over 5 years with positive TRAb. PBMC RNA was the source of the TCR library. Building of the TCR beta libraries involved iRepertoire HTBI primers and Arm-PCR of CDR3 regions. Using its own MiXCR run on the multiplex PCR reads, TCRdb lists one record per CDR3 protein. The repertoire includes a few hundred thousand distinct CDR3 sequences, 20% to 25% of them detected once, and around a quarter sits in the top ten. The sequencing used peripheral blood mononuclear cells (PBMCs), collected when the disease was refractory, from a patient treated with antithyroid drugs. These receptors came from a middle-aged woman with Graves disease.

This clonotype was seen many times. This chain connects TRBV2 to TRBJ2-2; D possibly uses TRBD1 or TRBD2 (5 bases each). There are 14 residues in the CDR3. Looked up from germline, CDR1 is SNHLY and CDR2 is FYNNEI. The V end was cut by 9 bases, the J end by 6 bases, with 17 bases between. CDR3 in amino acids: CASRWDGGAGELFF. CDR3 nucleotide sequence: TGTGCCAGTCGGTGGGACGGCGGTGCCGGGGAGCTGTTTTTT.

This clonotype occurred a few times. This CDR3 is CASRLGPMDTEAFF. The CDR3 DNA is TGTGCCAGCAGGCTGGGACCCATGGACACTGAAGCTTTCTTT. The rearrangement links TRBV7-9 to TRBJ1-1; a possible D gene is TRBD1 (5 bases). Trimming took off 6 bases at V and 3 bases at J, with 14 bases between the two ends. This CDR3 comprises 14 residues. CDR1 is SEHNR, CDR2 FQNEAQ, per germline (reference sequence).

In this sample, this clonotype turned up a few times. The V call is TRBV19, the J call TRBJ1-1; D gene unclear. In germline, CDR1 is LNHDA, CDR2 SQIVND (reference sequence). The CDR3 loop spans 16 amino acids. Trimming removed 1 base at V and 3 bases at J, with 15 bases between. The CDR3 region is CASSIALPWEDTEAFF. DNA for the CDR3: TGTGCCAGTAGTATAGCTTTACCCTGGGAGGACACTGAAGCTTTCTTT.

The CDR3 nucleotides are TGTGCCAGCAGTTTAGGTATGTCCATCTCCTACAATGAGCAGTTCTTC. It yields the protein CASSLGMSISYNEQFF. V usage is TRBV28 and J usage is TRBJ2-1; D not certain. The ends were cut back, 2 bases at V and 0 bases at J, with 11 bases in the middle. Germline CDR1 and CDR2: MDHEN and SYDVKM. CDR3 length: 16 amino acids.

This chain uses TRBV2 with TRBJ1-6; D is possibly TRBD1 (6 bases). The CDR3 runs to 13 residues. CDR1 and CDR2 from the germline V gene are SNHLY and FYNNEI. Deletions cut 4 bases from V and 7 bases from J, with 8 bases between. The CDR3 sequence: CASSGTGNSPLHF. CDR3 coding DNA: TGTGCCAGCAGTGGTACAGGGAATTCACCCCTCCACTTT.

This chain connects TRBV5-1 to TRBJ2-5, with TRBD2 identical over 10 bases. The trim removed 4 bases at V and 5 bases at J, leaving 5 bases unmatched. This CDR3 is 14 amino acids long. Germline V CDR1 and CDR2: SGHRS, YFSETQ. CDR3 bases: TGCGCCAGCAGCCGTGGGACTAGCGTGGAGACCCAGTACTTC. Translated, it gives CASSRGTSVETQYF.

This clonotype was detected a few times. CDR3 bases: TGTGCCAGCAGCCAAGACGGCCGGGGCGAGCAGTACTTC. Its protein product is CASSQDGRGEQYF. The chain carries TRBV3-1 and TRBJ2-7, with TRBD2 as a possible D gene (5 bases). Trimming stripped 0 bases from V and 6 bases from J, with 9 bases between. Germline V gives CDR1 LGHDT, CDR2 YNNKEL (reference sequence). The CDR3 covers 13 residues.

This clonotype has ten or more counts. The chain recombines TRBV20-1 with TRBJ2-5, with D possibly TRBD2 on 6 matching bases. The germline CDR1 and CDR2 sequences are DFQATT and SNEGSKA (reference sequence). V gave up 0 bases and J gave up 3 bases, with 8 bases separating them. This CDR3 is built from 13 residues. In DNA form, the CDR3 reads TGCAGTGCTAGAGATTGGGGGGAAGAGACCCAGTACTTC. As protein: CSARDWGEETQYF.

V usage is TRBV19 and J usage is TRBJ1-2; 7 positions match TRBD1. Germline CDR1 LNHDA, CDR2 SQIVND (reference sequence). The CDR3 contains 14 residues. The junction had 4 bases not matched to a gene; V was cut back by 2 bases and J by 4 bases. The CDR3 DNA is TGTGCCAGTAGTATAACCGGGACAGTCTATGGCTACACCTTC. Protein: CASSITGTVYGYTF.

V gene TRBV27 combines with J gene TRBJ2-5; a possible D gene is TRBD2 (5 bases). Trimming stripped 5 bases from V and 4 bases from J, with 17 bases between. The CDR3 is 15 residues long. Looked up from germline, CDR1 is MNHEY and CDR2 is SMNVEV (reference sequence). For the CDR3, the DNA is TGTGCCAGCAGTGTCGGGATCACCCTTTCAGAGACCCAGTACTTC. This gives the protein CASSVGITLSETQYF.

The table lists this clonotype with many counts. V and J are TRBV29-1 and TRBJ2-7; TRBD1 matches 9 bases. Looked up from germline, CDR1 is SQVTM and CDR2 is ANQGSEA. The CDR3 consists of 15 residues. V lost 3 bases to trimming and J lost 6 bases; unmatched junction nucleotides: 12. The DNA for the CDR3 is TGCAGCGTTGAGGTTTCCGGGACAGGGAGGGCCGAGCAGTACTTC. This codes for CSVEVSGTGRAEQYF.

This clonotype was detected ten times or more. CDR3 in amino acids: CASSPMLGTSGPGTDTQYF. The CDR3 DNA reads TGTGCCAGCAGTCCCATGCTAGGAACTAGCGGCCCGGGCACAGATACGCAGTATTTT. The chain recombines TRBV28 with TRBJ2-3, with 8 bases identical to TRBD2. CDR1 is MDHEN and CDR2 is SYDVKM in the germline V gene. The CDR3 sequence is 19 residues long. After removal of 5 bases from V and 1 base from J, the junction contained 17 bases not matched to a gene.

This clonotype was seen many times. The rearrangement links TRBV28 to TRBJ2-7; weak D call: TRBD2 (6 bases). Germline V gene sequence: CDR1 MDHEN, CDR2 SYDVKM. V was trimmed by 8 bases and J by 6 bases, leaving 14 bases between them. CDR3 length: 12 residues. The CDR3 DNA reads TGTGCCAGCTCTTCGGGACTCACCGAGCAGTACTTC. The encoded protein is CASSSGLTEQYF.

This clonotype was found a few times. The chain recombines TRBV28 with TRBJ2-1; weak D call: TRBD1 (5 bases). This CDR3 has 12 amino acids. V was trimmed by 1 base and J by 7 bases, leaving 5 bases between them. Germline V gene lookup returns CDR1 MDHEN and CDR2 SYDVKM. CDR3 nucleotides: TGTGCCAGCAGTTTATACAGGAATGAGCAGTTCTTC. It encodes CASSLYRNEQFF.

This clonotype was seen a few times. This chain joins TRBV4-1 and TRBJ2-5; 10 nucleotides match TRBD2. V lost 0 bases and J lost 2; bases outside the gene matches: 12. Germline CDR1 reads MGHRA; CDR2 reads YSYEKL. The CDR3 has 19 amino acids. The CDR3: CASSQETSGRAMRQETQYF. The CDR3 nucleotides are TGCGCCAGCAGCCAAGAAACCAGCGGGAGGGCCATGAGGCAAGAGACCCAGTACTTC.

The chain employs TRBV7-2 and TRBJ2-3, with D perhaps TRBD2 (6 bases). Looked up from germline, CDR1 is SGHTA and CDR2 is FQGNSA. There are 17 residues in the CDR3. Trimming removed 5 bases at V and 4 bases at J, with 22 bases between. The CDR3 sequence is CASSRFFGGKGADTQYF. The CDR3 DNA is TGTGCCAGCAGCCGCTTTTTCGGGGGAAAAGGGGCAGATACGCAGTATTTT.

The chain employs TRBV5-6 and TRBJ2-7; D is unresolved. Germline CDR1 SGHDT, CDR2 YYEEEE. The CDR3 covers 14 residues. V was cut by 2 bases and J by 5 bases, with 14 bases left in between. This CDR3 is CASSFFLVGNEQYF. DNA for the CDR3: TGTGCCAGCAGCTTTTTCTTGGTGGGTAACGAGCAGTACTTC. Variable domain in full (rest from reference TRBV5-6 and TRBJ2-7): DAGVTQSPTHLIKTRGQQVTLRCSPKSGHDTVSWYQQALGQGPQFIFQYYEEEERQRGNFPDRFSGHQFPNYSSELNVNALLLGDSALYLCASSFFLVGNEQYFGPGTRLTVT.

This clonotype was seen at least ten times. This sequence joins TRBV6-1 and TRBJ2-7; D might be TRBD1 or TRBD2, each matching 6 bases. The V gene's germline CDR1 is MNHNS and CDR2 SASEGT. This CDR3 has 14 residues. The V and J ends lost 8 bases and 3 bases respectively, with 17 bases between them. The CDR3 reads CASCREGGGYEQYF. CDR3 DNA sequence: TGTGCCAGCTGCAGGGAAGGAGGGGGCTACGAGCAGTACTTC.

This clonotype was detected many times. V and J are TRBV7-3 and TRBJ1-1; D call uncertain. CDR1 SGHTA and CDR2 FQGTGA come from the germline V gene. This CDR3 spans 15 amino acids. The V end lost 0 bases, the J end lost 2 bases, and 10 bases lay between the germline ends. Written as DNA, the CDR3 is TGTGCCAGCAGCTTAACCCGGACGGGAAACACTGAAGCTTTCTTT. This encodes CASSLTRTGNTEAFF.

This clonotype was detected ten times or more. This rearrangement joins TRBV20-1 to TRBJ2-6; D unresolved. The CDR3 is 14 amino acids. Germline CDR1 is DFQATT and CDR2 is SNEGSKA (reference sequence). Trimming left V 6 bases short and J 2 bases short, with 11 bases between. The CDR3 coding sequence is TGCAGTGCGCGTTACGGCGCTGGGGCCAACGTCCTGACTTTC. It codes for CSARYGAGANVLTF.

This clonotype showed up many times. V gene TRBV28 combines with J gene TRBJ2-4; D not certain. The V end was cut by 2 bases, the J end by 3 bases, with 8 bases between. Germline V CDR1 and CDR2: MDHEN, SYDVKM. The CDR3 is made up of 14 amino acids. The CDR3 protein is CASSLHVVKNIQYF. The CDR3 bases are TGTGCCAGCAGTTTACACGTGGTCAAAAACATTCAGTACTTC.

This clonotype came up many times. This chain uses TRBV2 with TRBJ2-4; the D is unclear. This CDR3 contains 13 residues. Trimming removed 8 bases at V and 1 base at J, with 9 bases between. Per the germline V gene, CDR1 is SNHLY and CDR2 is FYNNEI. CDR3 sequence: CASRVLAKNIQYF. Written as DNA, the CDR3 is TGTGCCAGCCGTGTTTTGGCCAAAAACATTCAGTACTTC.

The chain couples TRBV5-1 to TRBJ2-5, with 12 bases aligning to TRBD2. The germline V gene encodes CDR1 SGHRS and CDR2 YFSETQ. V lost 5 bases and J lost 2; bases outside the gene matches: 10. The CDR3 is 17 residues long. CDR3 coding DNA: TGCGCCAGCAGGGTCCATCTGACTAGCGGGAGACAAGAGACCCAGTACTTC. Translated, it gives CASRVHLTSGRQETQYF.

This clonotype showed up just a few times. In DNA form, the CDR3 reads TGCAGCACTCCGCTAGCGGCTTCCTACGAGCAGTACTTC. It codes for CSTPLAASYEQYF. The chain couples TRBV20-1 to TRBJ2-7; 7 positions agree with TRBD2. Germline V gene sequence: CDR1 DFQATT, CDR2 SNEGSKA (reference sequence). The CDR3 covers 13 residues.

The chain recombines TRBV3-1 with TRBJ1-5; TRBD1 matches at 8 bases. This CDR3 region has 15 residues. V shed 0 bases, J shed 6 bases, and the junction held 4 bases outside the gene matches. The germline V gene encodes CDR1 LGHDT and CDR2 YNNKEL (reference sequence). As DNA, the CDR3 is TGTGCCAGCAGCCAAGATTTAACAGGGGGTCAGCCCCAGCATTTT. It is translated as CASSQDLTGGQPQHF.

This clonotype was seen many times. Its ends do not fully match the called genes, so a read error is possible. The chain recombines TRBV12-3 or TRBV12-4 with TRBJ1-2, with unresolved D. This CDR3 has 13 residues. The CDR3 sequence is CASSLDGNYGYTF. For the CDR3, the DNA is TGTGCCAGCAGCTTAGACGGGAACTATGGCTACACCTTC.

At least ten counts were recorded for this clonotype. This chain links TRBV7-2 with TRBJ2-7; perhaps TRBD2 as D (6 bases). Germline CDR1 is SGHTA and CDR2 is FQGNSA. Deletions cut 4 bases from V and 0 bases from J, with 10 bases between. This CDR3 region has 14 residues. The CDR3 spells CASSWGTRSYEQYF. The CDR3 bases are TGTGCCAGCAGCTGGGGGACTCGCTCCTACGAGCAGTACTTC.

V is TRBV5-1 and J is TRBJ2-1, with unresolved D. Germline V gene data show CDR1 as SGHRS and CDR2 as YFSETQ. V was shortened by 2 bases and J by 6 bases, with 12 bases between the two germline ends. There are 14 residues in the CDR3. The DNA of the CDR3 is TGCGCCAGCAGCTTTGCCGTTACGGGCAATGAGCAGTTCTTC. This sequence encodes CASSFAVTGNEQFF.

This clonotype was counted at least ten times. J is TRBJ1-1 and V is TRBV2, with D perhaps matching TRBD1 (6 bases). V was clipped by 7 bases and J by 6 bases, with 18 bases between them. CDR1 and CDR2 (germline): SNHLY, FYNNEI. This CDR3 has 14 residues. CDR3 nucleotide sequence: TGTGCCAGCACAGGGGTACGGGGAAGGGCTGAAGCTTTCTTT. Its translation: CASTGVRGRAEAFF.

The V call is TRBV5-1, the J call TRBJ2-4; D may be TRBD1 (6 bases). The V gene's germline CDR1 is SGHRS and CDR2 YFSETQ. This CDR3 has 14 amino acids. Trimming removed 4 bases from V and 4 bases from J, with 12 bases in between. Here the CDR3 DNA reads TGCGCCAGCAGCCCCCGGGACATGAAAAACATTCAGTACTTC. It specifies CASSPRDMKNIQYF.